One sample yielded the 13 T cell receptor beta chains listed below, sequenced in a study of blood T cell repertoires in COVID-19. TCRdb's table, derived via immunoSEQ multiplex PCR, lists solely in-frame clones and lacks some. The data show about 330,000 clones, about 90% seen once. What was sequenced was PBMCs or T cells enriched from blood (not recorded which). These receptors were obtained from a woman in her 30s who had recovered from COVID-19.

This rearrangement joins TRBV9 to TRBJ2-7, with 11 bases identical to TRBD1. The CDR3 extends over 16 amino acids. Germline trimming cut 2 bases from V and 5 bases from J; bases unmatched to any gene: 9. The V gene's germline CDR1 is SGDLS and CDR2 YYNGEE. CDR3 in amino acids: CASSVDVGGQGDEQYF. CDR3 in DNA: TGTGCCAGCAGCGTCGATGTGGGGGGACAGGGGGACGAGCAGTACTTC.

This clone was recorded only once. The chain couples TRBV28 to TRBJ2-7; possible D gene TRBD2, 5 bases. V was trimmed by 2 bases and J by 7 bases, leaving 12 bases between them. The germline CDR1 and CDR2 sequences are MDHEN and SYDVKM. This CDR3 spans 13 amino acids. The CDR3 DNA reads TGTGCCAGCAGTTTAATCTTGCGAGGGGAGCAGTACTTC. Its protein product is CASSLILRGEQYF.

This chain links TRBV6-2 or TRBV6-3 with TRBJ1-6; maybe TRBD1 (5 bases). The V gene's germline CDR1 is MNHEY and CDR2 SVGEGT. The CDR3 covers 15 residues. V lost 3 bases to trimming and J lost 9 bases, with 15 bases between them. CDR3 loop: CASSYERSGGSPLHF. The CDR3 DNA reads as TGTGCCAGCAGTTATGAGAGATCCGGGGGTTCACCCCTCCACTTT.

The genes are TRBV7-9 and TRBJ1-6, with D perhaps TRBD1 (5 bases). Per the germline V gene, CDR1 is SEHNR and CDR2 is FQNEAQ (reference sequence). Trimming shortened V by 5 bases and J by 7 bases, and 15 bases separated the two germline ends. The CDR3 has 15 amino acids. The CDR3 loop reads CASSPPAGWNSPLHF. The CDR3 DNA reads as TGTGCCAGCAGCCCGCCTGCAGGGTGGAATTCACCCCTCCACTTT. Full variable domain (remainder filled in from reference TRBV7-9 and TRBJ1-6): DTGVSQNPRHKITKRGQNVTFRCDPISEHNRLYWYRQTLGQGPEFLTYFQNEAQLEKSRLLSDRFSAERPKGSFSTLEIQRTEQGDSAMYLCASSPPAGWNSPLHFGNGTRLTVT.

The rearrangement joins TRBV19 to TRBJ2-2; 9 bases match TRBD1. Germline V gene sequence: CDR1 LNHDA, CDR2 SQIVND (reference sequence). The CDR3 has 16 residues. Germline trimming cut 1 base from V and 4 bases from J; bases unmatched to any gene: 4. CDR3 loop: CASSIGHRGLTGELFF. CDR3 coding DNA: TGTGCCAGTAGTATAGGGCACAGGGGGCTCACCGGGGAGCTGTTTTTT.

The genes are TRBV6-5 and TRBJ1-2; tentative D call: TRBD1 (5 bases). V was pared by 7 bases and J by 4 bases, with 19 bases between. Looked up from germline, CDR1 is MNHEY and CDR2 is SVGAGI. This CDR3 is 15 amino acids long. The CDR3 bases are TGTGCCAGCACTCCCACGGGGCAGGGACTCTATGGCTACACCTTC. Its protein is CASTPTGQGLYGYTF.

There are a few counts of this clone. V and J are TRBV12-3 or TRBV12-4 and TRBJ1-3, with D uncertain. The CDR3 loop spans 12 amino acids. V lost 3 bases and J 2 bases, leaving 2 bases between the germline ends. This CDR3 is CASSFAGNTIYF. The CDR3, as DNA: TGTGCCAGCAGTTTCGCTGGAAACACCATATATTTT.

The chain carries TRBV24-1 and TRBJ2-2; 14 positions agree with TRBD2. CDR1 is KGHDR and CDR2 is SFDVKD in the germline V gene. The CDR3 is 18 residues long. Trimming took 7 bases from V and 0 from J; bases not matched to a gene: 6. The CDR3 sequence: CATSKTSGGAPNTGELFF. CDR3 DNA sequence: TGTGCCACCAGCAAGACTAGCGGGGGGGCCCCGAACACCGGGGAGCTGTTTTTT.

Here the CDR3 reads CASSLDRVGELFF. CDR3 DNA sequence: TGTGCCAGCAGCTTGGACAGGGTCGGGGAGCTGTTTTTT. The chain is built from TRBV5-4 and TRBJ2-2; D is possibly TRBD1 (6 bases). The germline V gene has CDR1 SGHNT and CDR2 YYREEE (reference sequence). The CDR3 length is 13 residues. Trimming took 0 bases from V and 7 from J, leaving 7 bases between them.

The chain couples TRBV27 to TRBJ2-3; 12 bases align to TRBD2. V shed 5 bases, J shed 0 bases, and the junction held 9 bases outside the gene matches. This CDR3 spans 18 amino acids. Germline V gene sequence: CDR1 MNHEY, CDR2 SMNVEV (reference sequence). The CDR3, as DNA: TGTGCCAGCAGTCGTAGACTAGCGGGGGTGATTAGCACAGATACGCAGTATTTT. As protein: CASSRRLAGVISTDTQYF.

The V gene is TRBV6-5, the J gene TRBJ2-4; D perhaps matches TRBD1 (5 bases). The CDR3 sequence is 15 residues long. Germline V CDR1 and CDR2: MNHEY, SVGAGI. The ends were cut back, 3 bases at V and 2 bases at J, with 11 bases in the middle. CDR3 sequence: CASSYGRETKNIQYF. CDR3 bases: TGTGCCAGCAGTTATGGCAGGGAAACCAAAAACATTCAGTACTTC.

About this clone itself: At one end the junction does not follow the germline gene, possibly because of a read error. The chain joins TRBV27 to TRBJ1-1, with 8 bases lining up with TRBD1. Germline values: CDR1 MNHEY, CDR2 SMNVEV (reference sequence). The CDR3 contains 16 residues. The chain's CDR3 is CASSPRTGTMNTEAFF. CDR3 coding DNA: TGTGCCAGCAGTCCCCGGACAGGGACGATGAATACTGAAGCTTTCTTT.

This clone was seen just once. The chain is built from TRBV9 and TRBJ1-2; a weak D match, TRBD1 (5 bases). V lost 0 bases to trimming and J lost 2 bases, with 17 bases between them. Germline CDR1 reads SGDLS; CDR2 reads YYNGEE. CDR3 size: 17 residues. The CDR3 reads CASSVALGRTTNYGYTF. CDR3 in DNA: TGTGCCAGCAGCGTAGCTTTAGGGCGGACAACGAACTATGGCTACACCTTC.